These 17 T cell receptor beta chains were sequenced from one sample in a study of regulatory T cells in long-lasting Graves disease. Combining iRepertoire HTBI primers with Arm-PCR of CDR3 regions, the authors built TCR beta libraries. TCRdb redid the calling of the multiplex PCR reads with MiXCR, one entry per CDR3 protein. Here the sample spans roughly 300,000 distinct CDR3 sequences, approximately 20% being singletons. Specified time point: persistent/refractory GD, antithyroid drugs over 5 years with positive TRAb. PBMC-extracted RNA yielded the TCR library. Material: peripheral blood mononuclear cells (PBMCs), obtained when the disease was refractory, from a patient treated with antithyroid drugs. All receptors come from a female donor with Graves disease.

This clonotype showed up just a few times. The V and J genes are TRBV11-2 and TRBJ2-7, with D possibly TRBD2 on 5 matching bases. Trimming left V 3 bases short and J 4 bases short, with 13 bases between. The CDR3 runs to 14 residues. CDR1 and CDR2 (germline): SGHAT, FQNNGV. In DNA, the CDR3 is TGTGCCAGCAGCTTTCCCCTAGCTGGATACGAGCAGTACTTC. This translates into CASSFPLAGYEQYF.

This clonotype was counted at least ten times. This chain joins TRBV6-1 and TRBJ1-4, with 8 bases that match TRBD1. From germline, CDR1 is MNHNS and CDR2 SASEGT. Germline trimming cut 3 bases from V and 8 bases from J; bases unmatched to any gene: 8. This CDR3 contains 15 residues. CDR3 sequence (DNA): TGTGCCAGCAGTGATGGACAGGGCGAAGGAGAAAAACTGTTTTTT. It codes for CASSDGQGEGEKLFF.

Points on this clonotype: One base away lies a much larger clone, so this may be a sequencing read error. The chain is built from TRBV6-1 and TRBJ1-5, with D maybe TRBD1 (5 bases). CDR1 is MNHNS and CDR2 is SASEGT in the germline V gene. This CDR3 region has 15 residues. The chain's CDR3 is CAGSPRDYSNQPQHF. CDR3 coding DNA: TGTGCCGGCAGCCCCAGGGACTATAGCAATCAGCCCCAGCATTTT.

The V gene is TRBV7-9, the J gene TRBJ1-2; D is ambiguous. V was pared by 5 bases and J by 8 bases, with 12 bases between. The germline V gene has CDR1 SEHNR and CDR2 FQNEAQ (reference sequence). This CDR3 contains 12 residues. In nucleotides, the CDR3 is TGTGCCAGCAGCCCCCTTGGGCCCGGCTACACCTTC. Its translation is CASSPLGPGYTF.

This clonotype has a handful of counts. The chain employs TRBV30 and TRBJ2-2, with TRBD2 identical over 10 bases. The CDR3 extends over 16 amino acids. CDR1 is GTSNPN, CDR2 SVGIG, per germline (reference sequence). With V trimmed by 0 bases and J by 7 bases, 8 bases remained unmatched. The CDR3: CAWSVDGTSDNGELFF. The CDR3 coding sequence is TGTGCCTGGAGTGTAGATGGGACTAGCGATAACGGGGAGCTGTTTTTT.

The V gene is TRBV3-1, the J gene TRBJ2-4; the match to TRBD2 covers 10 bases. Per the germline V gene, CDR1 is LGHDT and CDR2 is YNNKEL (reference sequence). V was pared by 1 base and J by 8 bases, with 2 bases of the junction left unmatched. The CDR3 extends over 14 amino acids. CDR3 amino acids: CASSQALAGYIQYF. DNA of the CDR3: TGTGCCAGCAGCCAAGCACTAGCGGGGTACATTCAGTACTTC.

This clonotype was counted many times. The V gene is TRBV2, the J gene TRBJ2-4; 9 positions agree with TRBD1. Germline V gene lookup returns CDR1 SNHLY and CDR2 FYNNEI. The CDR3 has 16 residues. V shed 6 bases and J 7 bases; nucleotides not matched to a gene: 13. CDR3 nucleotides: TGTGCCAGCAGCGCACTACAGGGGGCGGGTGCGAACATTCAGTACTTC. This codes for CASSALQGAGANIQYF.

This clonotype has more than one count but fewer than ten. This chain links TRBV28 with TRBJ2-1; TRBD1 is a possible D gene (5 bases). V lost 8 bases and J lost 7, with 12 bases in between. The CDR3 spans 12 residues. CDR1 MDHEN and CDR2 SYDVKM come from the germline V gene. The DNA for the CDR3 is TGTGCCAGCGGCGGACAAAGGAATGAGCAGTTCTTC. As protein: CASGGQRNEQFF.

The CDR3 sequence: CASSLPDGELFF. CDR3 DNA: TGTGCCAGCAGTCTCCCTGACGGGGAGCTGTTTTTT. The chain recombines TRBV28 with TRBJ2-2; D unclear. CDR3 length: 12 residues. Germline V gene lookup returns CDR1 MDHEN and CDR2 SYDVKM. V dropped 5 bases and J dropped 7 bases, with 8 bases sitting between them.

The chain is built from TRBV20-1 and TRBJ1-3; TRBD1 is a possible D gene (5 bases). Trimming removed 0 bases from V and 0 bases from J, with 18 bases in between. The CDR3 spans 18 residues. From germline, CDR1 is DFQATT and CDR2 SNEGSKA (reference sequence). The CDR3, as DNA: TGCAGTGCTAGAGATCGGGGGTCCTACTACTCCTCTGGAAACACCATATATTTT. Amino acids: CSARDRGSYYSSGNTIYF.

CDR3 nucleotides: TGTACTAGCAGCAACTCAGGGAAGAACTATGGCTACACCTTC. Its protein is CTSSNSGKNYGYTF. The chain has TRBV28 and TRBJ1-2; D is possibly TRBD1 (5 bases). The CDR3 covers 14 residues. Per germline, CDR1 MDHEN and CDR2 SYDVKM.

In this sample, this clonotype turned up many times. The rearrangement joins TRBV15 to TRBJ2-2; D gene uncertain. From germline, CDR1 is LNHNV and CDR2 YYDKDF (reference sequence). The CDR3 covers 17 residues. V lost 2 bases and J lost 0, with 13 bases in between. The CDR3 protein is CATSRPLTHANTGELFF. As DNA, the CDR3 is TGTGCCACCAGCAGACCACTTACTCACGCGAACACCGGGGAGCTGTTTTTT.

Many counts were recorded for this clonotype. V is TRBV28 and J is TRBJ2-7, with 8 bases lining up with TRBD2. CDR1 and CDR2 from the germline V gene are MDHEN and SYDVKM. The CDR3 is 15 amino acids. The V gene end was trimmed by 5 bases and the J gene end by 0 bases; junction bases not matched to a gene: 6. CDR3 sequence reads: CASSPLAASSYEQYF. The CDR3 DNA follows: TGTGCCAGCAGTCCACTAGCGGCGAGCTCCTACGAGCAGTACTTC.

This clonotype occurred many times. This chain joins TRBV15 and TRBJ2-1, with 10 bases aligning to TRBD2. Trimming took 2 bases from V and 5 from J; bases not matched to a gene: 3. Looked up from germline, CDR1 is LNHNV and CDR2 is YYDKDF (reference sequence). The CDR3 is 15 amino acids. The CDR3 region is CATSRLAGEHNEQFF. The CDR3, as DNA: TGTGCCACCAGCAGACTAGCGGGAGAACACAATGAGCAGTTCTTC. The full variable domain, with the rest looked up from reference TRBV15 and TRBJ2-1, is DAMVIQNPRYQVTQFGKPVTLSCSQTLNHNVMYWYQQKSSQAPKLLFHYYDKDFNNEADTPDNFQSRRPNTSFCFLDIRSPGLGDTAMYLCATSRLAGEHNEQFFGPGTRLTVL.

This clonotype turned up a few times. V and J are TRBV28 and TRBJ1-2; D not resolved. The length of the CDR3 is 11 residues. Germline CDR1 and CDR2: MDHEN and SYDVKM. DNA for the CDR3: TGTGCGACGTTTTTTAACTATGGCTACACCTTC. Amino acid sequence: CATFFNYGYTF.

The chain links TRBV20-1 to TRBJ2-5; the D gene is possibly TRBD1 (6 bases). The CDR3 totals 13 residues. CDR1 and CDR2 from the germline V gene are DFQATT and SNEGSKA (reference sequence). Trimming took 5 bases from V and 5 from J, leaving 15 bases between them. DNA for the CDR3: TGCAGTGCTGGACAGAGGGCGTGGGAGACCCAGTACTTC. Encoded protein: CSAGQRAWETQYF.

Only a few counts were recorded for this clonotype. The CDR3 DNA is TGTGCCAGCACGCCCCGGGGGACAGCAAATTCACCCCTCCACTTT. Its translation: CASTPRGTANSPLHF. The chain has TRBV6-2 or TRBV6-3 and TRBJ1-6, with 7 bases matching TRBD1. CDR3 length equals 15 residues. Losses at the gene ends were 7 bases for V and 7 bases for J; bases not matched to a gene: 10. CDR1 MNHEY and CDR2 SVGEGT come from the germline V gene.